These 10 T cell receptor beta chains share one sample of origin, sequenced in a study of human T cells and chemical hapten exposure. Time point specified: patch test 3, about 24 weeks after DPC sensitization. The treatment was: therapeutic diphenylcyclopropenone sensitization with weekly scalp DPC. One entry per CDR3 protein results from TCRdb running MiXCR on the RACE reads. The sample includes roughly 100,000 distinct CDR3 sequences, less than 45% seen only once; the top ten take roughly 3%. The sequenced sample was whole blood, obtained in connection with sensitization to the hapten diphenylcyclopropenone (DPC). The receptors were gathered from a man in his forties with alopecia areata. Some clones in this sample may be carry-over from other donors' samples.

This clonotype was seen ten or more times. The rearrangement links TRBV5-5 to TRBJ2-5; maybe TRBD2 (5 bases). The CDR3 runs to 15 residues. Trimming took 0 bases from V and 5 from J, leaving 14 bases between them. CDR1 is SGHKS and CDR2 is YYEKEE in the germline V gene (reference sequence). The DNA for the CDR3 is TGTGCCAGCAGCTTGGAGGGAGTAATGCAGGAGACCCAGTACTTC. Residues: CASSLEGVMQETQYF.

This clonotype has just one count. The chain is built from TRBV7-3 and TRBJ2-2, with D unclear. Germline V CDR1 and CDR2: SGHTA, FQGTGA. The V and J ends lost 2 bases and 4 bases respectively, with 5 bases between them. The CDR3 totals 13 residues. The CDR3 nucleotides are TGTGCCAGCAGCTTAGACGCCACCGGGGAGCTGTTTTTT. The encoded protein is CASSLDATGELFF. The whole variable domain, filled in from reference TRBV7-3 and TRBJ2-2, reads GAGVSQTPSNKVTEKGKYVELRCDPISGHTALYWYRQSLGQGPEFLIYFQGTGAADDSGLPNDRFFAVRPEGSVSTLKIQRTERGDSAVYLCASSLDATGELFFGEGSRLTVL.

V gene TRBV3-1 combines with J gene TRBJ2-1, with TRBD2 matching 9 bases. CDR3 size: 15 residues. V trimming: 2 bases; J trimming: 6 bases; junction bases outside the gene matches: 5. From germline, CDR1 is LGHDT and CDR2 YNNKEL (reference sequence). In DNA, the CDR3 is TGTGCCAGCAGCCAACCGGGACTAGCCTTCAATGAGCAGTTCTTC. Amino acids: CASSQPGLAFNEQFF.

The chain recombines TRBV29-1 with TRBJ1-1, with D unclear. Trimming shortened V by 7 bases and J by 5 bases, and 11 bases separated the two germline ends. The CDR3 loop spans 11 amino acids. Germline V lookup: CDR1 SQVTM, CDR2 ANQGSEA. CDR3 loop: CSGRGGTEAFF. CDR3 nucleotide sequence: TGCAGCGGGAGAGGAGGAACTGAAGCTTTCTTT.

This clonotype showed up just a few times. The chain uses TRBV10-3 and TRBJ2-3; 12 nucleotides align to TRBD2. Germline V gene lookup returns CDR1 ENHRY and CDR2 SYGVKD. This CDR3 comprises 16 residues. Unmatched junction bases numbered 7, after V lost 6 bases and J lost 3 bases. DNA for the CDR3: TGTGCCATCAGACGGACTAGCGGGGAGGGTACAGATACGCAGTATTTT. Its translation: CAIRRTSGEGTDTQYF.

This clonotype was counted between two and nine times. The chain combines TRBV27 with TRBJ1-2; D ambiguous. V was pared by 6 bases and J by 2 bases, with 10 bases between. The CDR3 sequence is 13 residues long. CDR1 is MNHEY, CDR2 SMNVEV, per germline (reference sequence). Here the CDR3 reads CASRFGQNYGYTF. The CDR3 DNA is TGTGCCAGCAGATTCGGCCAGAACTATGGCTACACCTTC.

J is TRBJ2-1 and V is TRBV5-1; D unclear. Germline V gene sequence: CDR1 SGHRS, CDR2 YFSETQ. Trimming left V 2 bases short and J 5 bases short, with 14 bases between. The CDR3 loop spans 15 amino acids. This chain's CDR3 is CASSFTGDRNNEQFF. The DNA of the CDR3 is TGCGCCAGCAGCTTTACGGGCGACCGAAACAATGAGCAGTTCTTC.

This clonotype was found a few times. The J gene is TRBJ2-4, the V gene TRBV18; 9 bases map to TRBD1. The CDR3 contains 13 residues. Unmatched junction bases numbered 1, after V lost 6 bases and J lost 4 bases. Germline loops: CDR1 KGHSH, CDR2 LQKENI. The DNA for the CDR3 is TGTGCCAGCTCGGGGACAGGGAAAAACATTCAGTACTTC. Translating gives CASSGTGKNIQYF.

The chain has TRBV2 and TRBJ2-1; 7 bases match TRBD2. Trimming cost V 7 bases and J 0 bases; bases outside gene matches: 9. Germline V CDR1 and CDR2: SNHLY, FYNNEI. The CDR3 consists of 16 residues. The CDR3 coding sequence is TGTGCCAGCAACCTAAAACTAGCGCGCTCCTACAATGAGCAGTTCTTC. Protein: CASNLKLARSYNEQFF.

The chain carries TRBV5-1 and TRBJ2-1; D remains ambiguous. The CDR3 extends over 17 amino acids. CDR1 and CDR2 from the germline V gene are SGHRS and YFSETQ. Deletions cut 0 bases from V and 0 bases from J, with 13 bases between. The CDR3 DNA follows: TGCGCCAGCAGCTTGGCCAGCACAAAGATCTCCTACAATGAGCAGTTCTTC. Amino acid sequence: CASSLASTKISYNEQFF.